The subject of this entry is one T cell receptor beta chain. The data derive from a study of CD8 T cells in Susac syndrome. In the study overall: Patients with Susac syndrome were therapy-naive, on corticosteroids, or on intravenous immunoglobulin alone at the time that blood was drawn.

Reverse transcription used roughly 0.5 to 1 ug RNA and random hexamers. MiXCR, run by TCRdb on the immunoSEQ multiplex PCR reads, gives a single entry per CDR3 protein. The repertoire holds roughly 150,000 distinct CDR3 sequences, around 95% seen once, with roughly 0.15% in the top ten. TCR beta sequencing was performed on blood CD8+ and CD4+ T cells. Specimen: CD4+ T cells from PBMCs. The receptor was derived from a human donor with Susac syndrome.

The CDR3 spells CASSPQGTSYEQYF. CDR3 sequence (DNA): TGCGCCAGCAGCCCCCAGGGGACCTCCTACGAGCAGTACTTC. The V call is TRBV4-1, the J call TRBJ2-7; perhaps TRBD1 as D (6 bases). CDR1 MGHRA and CDR2 YSYEKL come from the germline V gene. The CDR3 covers 14 residues. V lost 4 bases, J lost 0 bases, and 10 bases lay in between.